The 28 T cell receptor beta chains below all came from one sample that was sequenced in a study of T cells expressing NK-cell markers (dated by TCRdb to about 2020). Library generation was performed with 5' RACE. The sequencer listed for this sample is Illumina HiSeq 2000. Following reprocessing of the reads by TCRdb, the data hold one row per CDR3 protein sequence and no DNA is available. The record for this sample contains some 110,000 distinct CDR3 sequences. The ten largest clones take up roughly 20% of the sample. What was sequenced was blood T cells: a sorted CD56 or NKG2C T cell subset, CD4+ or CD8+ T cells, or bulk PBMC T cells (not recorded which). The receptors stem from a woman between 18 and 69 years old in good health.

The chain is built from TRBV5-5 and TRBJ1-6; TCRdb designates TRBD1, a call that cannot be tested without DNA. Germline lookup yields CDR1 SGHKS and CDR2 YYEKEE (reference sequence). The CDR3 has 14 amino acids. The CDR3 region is CASILGQENSPLHF. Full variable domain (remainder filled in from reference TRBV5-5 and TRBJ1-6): DAGVTQSPTHLIKTRGQQVTLRCSPISGHKSVSWYQQVLGQGPQFIFQYYEKEERGRGNFPDRFSARQFPNYSSELNVNALLLGDSALYLCASILGQENSPLHFGNGTRLTVT.

The CDR3: CSIWTGGAGGYTF. The chain couples TRBV29-1 to TRBJ1-2; TCRdb indicates TRBD1, and absent DNA this call remains unverified. The CDR3 contains 13 residues. From germline, CDR1 is SQVTM and CDR2 ANQGSEA.

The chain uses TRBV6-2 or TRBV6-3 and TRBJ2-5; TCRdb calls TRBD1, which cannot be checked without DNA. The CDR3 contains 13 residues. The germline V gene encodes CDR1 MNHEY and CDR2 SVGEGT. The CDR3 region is CASSLGQGATQYF.

CDR3 in amino acids: CASSLGGSLYNEQFF. This chain uses TRBV7-7 with TRBJ2-1; the TRBD1 assignment by TCRdb is unverifiable without DNA. CDR1 and CDR2 (germline): SSHAT, FNYEAQ (reference sequence). CDR3 size: 15 residues.

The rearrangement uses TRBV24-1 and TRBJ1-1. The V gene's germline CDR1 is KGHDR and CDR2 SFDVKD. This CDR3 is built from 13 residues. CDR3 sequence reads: CATSEGMNTEAFF.

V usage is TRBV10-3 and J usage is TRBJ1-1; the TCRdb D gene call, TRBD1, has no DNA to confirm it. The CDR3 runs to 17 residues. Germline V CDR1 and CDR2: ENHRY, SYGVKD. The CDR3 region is CAISEEETGAMNTEAFF.

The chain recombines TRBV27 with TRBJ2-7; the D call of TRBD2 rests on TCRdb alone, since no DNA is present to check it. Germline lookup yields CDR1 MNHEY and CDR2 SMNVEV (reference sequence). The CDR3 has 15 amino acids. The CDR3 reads CASSDLAGATYEQYF.

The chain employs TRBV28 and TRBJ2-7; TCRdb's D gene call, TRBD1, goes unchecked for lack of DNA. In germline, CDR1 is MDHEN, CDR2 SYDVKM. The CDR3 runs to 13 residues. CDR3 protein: CSLGGNGSYEQYF.

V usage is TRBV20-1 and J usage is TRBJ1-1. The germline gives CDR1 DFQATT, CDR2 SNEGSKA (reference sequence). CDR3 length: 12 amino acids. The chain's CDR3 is CSAPRSDTEAFF.

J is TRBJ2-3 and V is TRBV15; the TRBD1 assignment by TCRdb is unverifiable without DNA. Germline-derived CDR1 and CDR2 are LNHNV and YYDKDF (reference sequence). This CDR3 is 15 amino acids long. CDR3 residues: CATSTGAGTTDTQYF.

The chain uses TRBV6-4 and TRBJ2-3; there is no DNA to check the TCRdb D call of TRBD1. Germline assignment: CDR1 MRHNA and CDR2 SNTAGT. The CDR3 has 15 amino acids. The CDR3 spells CASSDLGGGTDTQYF.

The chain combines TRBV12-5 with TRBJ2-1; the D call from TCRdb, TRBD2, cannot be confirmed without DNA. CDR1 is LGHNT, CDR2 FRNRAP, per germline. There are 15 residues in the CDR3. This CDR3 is CASAPGTSREDEQFF.

The CDR3 region is CASSLSTSGINFGETQYF. The chain links TRBV5-6 to TRBJ2-5; TCRdb lists TRBD2, though no DNA is available to test this call. The CDR3 has 18 amino acids. Germline assignment: CDR1 SGHDT and CDR2 YYEEEE.

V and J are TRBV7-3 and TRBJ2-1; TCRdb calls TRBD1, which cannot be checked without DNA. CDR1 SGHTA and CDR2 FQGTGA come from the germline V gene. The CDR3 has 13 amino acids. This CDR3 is CASSWGGPNEQFF. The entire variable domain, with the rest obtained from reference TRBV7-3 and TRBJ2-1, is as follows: GAGVSQTPSNKVTEKGKYVELRCDPISGHTALYWYRQSLGQGPEFLIYFQGTGAADDSGLPNDRFFAVRPEGSVSTLKIQRTERGDSAVYLCASSWGGPNEQFFGPGTRLTVL.

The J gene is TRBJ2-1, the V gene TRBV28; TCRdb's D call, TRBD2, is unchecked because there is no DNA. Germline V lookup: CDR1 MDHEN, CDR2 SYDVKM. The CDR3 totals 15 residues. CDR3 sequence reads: CANSASGGYTNEQFF.

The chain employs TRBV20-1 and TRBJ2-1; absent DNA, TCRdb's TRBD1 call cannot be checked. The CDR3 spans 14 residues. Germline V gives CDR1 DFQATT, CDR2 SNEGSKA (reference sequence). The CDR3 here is CSAFFQGGNNEQFF.

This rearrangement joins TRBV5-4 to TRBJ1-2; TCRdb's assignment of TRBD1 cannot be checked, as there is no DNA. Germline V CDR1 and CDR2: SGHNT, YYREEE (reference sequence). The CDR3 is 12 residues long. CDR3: CASIGGADGYTF.

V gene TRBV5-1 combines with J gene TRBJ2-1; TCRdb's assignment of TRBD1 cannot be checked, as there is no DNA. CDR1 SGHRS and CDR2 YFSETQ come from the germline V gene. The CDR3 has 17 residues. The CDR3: CASSLPDRGPSYNEQFF.

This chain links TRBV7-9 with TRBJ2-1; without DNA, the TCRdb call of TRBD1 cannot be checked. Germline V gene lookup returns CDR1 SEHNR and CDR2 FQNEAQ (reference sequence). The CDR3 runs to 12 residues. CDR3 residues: CASRRTGDEQFF.

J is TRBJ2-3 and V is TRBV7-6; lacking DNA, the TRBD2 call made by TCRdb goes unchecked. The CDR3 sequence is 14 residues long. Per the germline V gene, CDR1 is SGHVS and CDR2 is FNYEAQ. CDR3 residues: CASRGLTYTDTQYF.

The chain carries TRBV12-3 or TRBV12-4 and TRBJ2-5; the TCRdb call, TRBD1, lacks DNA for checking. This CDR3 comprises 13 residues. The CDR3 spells CASSYRTGETQYF.

The CDR3 loop reads CASSLGSGGQNNEKLFF. The chain links TRBV11-2 to TRBJ1-4. The CDR3 has 17 residues. The germline V gene has CDR1 SGHAT and CDR2 FQNNGV.

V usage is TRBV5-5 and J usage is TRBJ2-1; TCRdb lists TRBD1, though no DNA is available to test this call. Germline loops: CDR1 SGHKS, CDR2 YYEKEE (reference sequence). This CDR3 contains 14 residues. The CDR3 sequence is CASSLQGPNNEQFF.

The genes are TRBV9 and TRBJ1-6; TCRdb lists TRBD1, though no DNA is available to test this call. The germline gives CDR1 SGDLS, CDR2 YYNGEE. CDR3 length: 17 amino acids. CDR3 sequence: CASSVEAAGSYNSPLHF.

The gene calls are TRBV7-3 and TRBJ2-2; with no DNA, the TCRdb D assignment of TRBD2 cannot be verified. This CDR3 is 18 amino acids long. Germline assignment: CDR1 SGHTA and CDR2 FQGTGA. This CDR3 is CASSSGSPLAGVHGELFF.

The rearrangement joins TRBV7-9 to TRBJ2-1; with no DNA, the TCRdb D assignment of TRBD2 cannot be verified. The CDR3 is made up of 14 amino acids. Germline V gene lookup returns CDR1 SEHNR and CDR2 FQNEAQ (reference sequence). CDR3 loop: CASGASGGNNEQFF.

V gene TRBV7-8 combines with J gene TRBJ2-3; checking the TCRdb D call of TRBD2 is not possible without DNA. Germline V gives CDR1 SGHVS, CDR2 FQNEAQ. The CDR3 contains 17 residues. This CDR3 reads CASSLGLLGLAGVGQYF.

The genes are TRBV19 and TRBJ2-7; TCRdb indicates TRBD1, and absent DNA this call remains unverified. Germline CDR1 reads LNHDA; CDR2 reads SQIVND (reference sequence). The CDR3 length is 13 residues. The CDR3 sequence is CASKGADPYEQYF.